This TCR beta chain is drawn from a study of CD8 T cells in Susac syndrome. V was clipped by 3 bases and J by 8 bases; unmatched bases: 7. CDR3 length: 16 residues. The germline V gene encodes CDR1 MDHEN and CDR2 SYDVKM. Reverse transcription of roughly 0.5 to 1 ug RNA was carried out with random hexamers. MiXCR, applied by TCRdb to the immunoSEQ multiplex PCR reads, yields one record per CDR3 protein. The profile covers about 200,000 distinct CDR3 sequences, with over 75% appearing a single time and around 0.1% taken by the ten largest. This sequence joins TRBV28 and TRBJ2-1, with 13 bases identical to TRBD2. The sequenced sample consisted of CD4+ T cells from PBMCs. This clonotype originated in a human donor with Susac syndrome. The CDR3 DNA sequence: TGTGCCAGCAGTTTGGCTACGGGACTAGCGGGATATGAGCAGTTCTTC. It encodes CASSLATGLAGYEQFF.